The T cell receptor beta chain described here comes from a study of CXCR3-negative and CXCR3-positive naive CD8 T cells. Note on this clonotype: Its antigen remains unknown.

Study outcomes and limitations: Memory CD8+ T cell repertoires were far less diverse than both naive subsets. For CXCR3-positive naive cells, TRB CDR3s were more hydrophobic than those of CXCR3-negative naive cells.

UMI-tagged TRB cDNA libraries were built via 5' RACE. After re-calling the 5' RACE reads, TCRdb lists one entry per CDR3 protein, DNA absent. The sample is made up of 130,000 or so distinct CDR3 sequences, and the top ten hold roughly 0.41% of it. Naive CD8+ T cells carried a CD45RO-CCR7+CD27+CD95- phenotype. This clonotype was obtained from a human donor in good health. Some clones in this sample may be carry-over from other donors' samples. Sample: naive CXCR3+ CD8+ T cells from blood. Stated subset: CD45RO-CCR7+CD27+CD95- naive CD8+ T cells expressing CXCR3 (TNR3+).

The CDR3 sequence is CAISDVEAGGPNEQFF. The chain employs TRBV10-3 and TRBJ2-1; TCRdb's D gene call, TRBD2, goes unchecked for lack of DNA. CDR3 length: 16 residues. Germline CDR1 and CDR2: ENHRY and SYGVKD.